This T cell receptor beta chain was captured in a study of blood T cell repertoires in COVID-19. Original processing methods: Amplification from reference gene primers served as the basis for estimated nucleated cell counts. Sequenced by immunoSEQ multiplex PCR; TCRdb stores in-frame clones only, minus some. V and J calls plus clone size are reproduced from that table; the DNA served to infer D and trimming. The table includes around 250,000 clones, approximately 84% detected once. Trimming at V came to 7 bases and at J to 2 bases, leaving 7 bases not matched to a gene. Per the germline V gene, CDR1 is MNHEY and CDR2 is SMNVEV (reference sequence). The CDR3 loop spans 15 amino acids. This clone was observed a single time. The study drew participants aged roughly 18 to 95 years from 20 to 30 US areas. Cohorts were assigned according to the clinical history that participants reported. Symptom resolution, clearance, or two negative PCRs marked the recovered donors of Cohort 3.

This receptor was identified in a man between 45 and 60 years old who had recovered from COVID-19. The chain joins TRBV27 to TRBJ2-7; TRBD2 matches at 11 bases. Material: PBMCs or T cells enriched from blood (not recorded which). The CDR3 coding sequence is TGTGCCAGCACCGCCGGGACTAGCGGAACCTACGAGCAGTACTTC. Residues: CASTAGTSGTYEQYF.